The rows below give T cell receptor beta chains drawn from one sample of a study of blood T cell repertoires in COVID-19. Method: immunoSEQ multiplex PCR; TCRdb's copy keeps in-frame clones and lacks some. This sample has some 70,000 clones; approximately 79% occur once, and the top ten carry approximately 10%. What was sequenced was peripheral blood. Every receptor here comes from a woman aged 45-65 years with acute or convalescent COVID-19. Each CDR3 is given with its conserved first and last residue. The order of the fields is J gene, clone size, D gene, V gene, CDR3 DNA, CDR3 protein. The D gene is left open where the match is weak. The listing skips clone size in some rows; elsewhere it reads once, few, many or a size class.

TRBJ2-7 NA TRBD1 TRBV7-8 TGTGCCAGCAGCTTAGGGACAGGGTACGAGCAGTACTTC CASSLGTGYEQYF
TRBJ1-1 NA TRBD1 TRBV5-1 TGCGCCAGCAGCGACCTCTCGGGACAGGGGGCCCAGAACACTGAAGCTTTCTTT CASSDLSGQGAQNTEAFF
TRBJ2-1 NA TRBD2 TRBV7-9 TGTGCCAGCAGCTCAGGACTAGCGGGAAACAATGAGCAGTTCTTC CASSSGLAGNNEQFF
TRBJ2-1 many TRBD2 TRBV6-2/TRBV6-3 TGTGCCAGCAGTTCTAGCGGGAGCTCCTACAATGAGCAGTTCTTC CASSSSGSSYNEQFF
TRBJ2-2 many NA TRBV7-8 TGTGCCAGCAGCCCTCTGCCGTCGGACACCGGGGAGCTGTTTTTT CASSPLPSDTGELFF
TRBJ2-7 few NA TRBV2 TGTGCCAGCAGAGCTGGGACTTCGGGGGAGCAGTACTTC CASRAGTSGEQYF
TRBJ2-5 NA NA TRBV27 TGTGCCAGCAGACAGGGTAACCAAGAGACCCAGTACTTC CASRQGNQETQYF
TRBJ2-5 NA TRBD1 TRBV10-3 TGTGCCATCAGTGATATGGGACAGGGGGGAACGGCCCAGTACTTC CAISDMGQGGTAQYF
TRBJ2-3 NA NA TRBV7-2 TGTGCCAGCAGCTTGTTCGTGGGCCGAACAGATACGCAGTATTTT CASSLFVGRTDTQYF
TRBJ1-1 NA TRBD1 TRBV18 TGTGCCAGCTCACCCGAGAACAGGGGGCCTCAGGAAGCTTTCTTT CASSPENRGPQEAFF
TRBJ2-3 NA NA TRBV2 TGTGCCAGCAGTGAAGCGAGGGATACGCAGTATTTT CASSEARDTQYF
TRBJ2-5 NA NA TRBV7-6 TGTGCCAGCAGCTTAGAGGACACCTTCGAAAAGACCCAGTACTTC CASSLEDTFEKTQYF
TRBJ1-1 NA TRBD1 TRBV6-5 TGTGCCAGCAGTAAGGGACAGGCTGGAGCTGAAGCTTTCTTT CASSKGQAGAEAFF
TRBJ1-1 NA NA TRBV11-2 TGTGCCAGCAGCACACAGGGAGTTAGCGCTGAAGCTTTCTTT CASSTQGVSAEAFF
TRBJ1-2 once NA TRBV19 TGTGCCAGTAGTCCCGTGGAGGGGAACTATGGCTACACCTTC CASSPVEGNYGYTF
TRBJ2-7 NA TRBD1 TRBV6-6 TGTGCCAGCAGACCGGGACAGCTTAACTACGAGCAGTACTTC CASRPGQLNYEQYF
TRBJ1-2 NA TRBD1 TRBV6-5 TGTGCCAGCAGACAGGGACAGAGCTATGGCTACACCTTC CASRQGQSYGYTF
TRBJ2-2 NA TRBD2 TRBV15 TGTGCCACCAGCAGAGGTAGCGGGGCCAACACCGGGGAGCTGTTTTTT CATSRGSGANTGELFF
TRBJ2-7 NA TRBD1 TRBV5-1 TGCGCCAGCAGCTTGAATGTGCAGGGGGCGGTCGAGCAGTACTTC CASSLNVQGAVEQYF
TRBJ2-3 few NA TRBV7-3 TGTGCCAGCAGCTTACGACCTAGCGTAGATACGCAGTATTTT CASSLRPSVDTQYF
TRBJ2-4 NA NA TRBV3-1/TRBV3-2 TGTGCCAGCAGCCACTCAGGCATAGCCAAAAACATTCAGTACTTC CASSHSGIAKNIQYF
TRBJ2-1 NA NA TRBV4-1 TGCGCCAGCAGCCAAGATGGGGGCAGCGCCGGGAATGAGCAGTTCTTC CASSQDGGSAGNEQFF
TRBJ1-1 NA NA TRBV7-2 TGTGCCAGCAGCTTTGGCAGTACCACTGAAGCTTTCTTT CASSFGSTTEAFF
TRBJ1-2 NA NA TRBV12-3/TRBV12-4 TGTGCCAGCAGTGCCTCGCACGGCTATGGCTACACCTTC CASSASHGYGYTF
TRBJ1-4 NA NA TRBV7-9 TGTGCCAGCAGCTCGTCGTTTCGTGGAGTACATTATGAAAAACTGTTTTTT CASSSSFRGVHYEKLFF
TRBJ1-2 few NA TRBV19 TGTGCCAGTAGTATTTGGGACACCCAGAACTATGGCTACACCTTC CASSIWDTQNYGYTF
TRBJ1-6 NA NA TRBV10-3 TGTGCCATCAGTGACGTACGGGGGTCCAATTCACCCCTCCACTTT CAISDVRGSNSPLHF
TRBJ2-7 NA NA TRBV20-1 TGCAGTGCTAGTAACCCCCGGGGGAGCTCCTACGAGCAGTACTTC CSASNPRGSSYEQYF
TRBJ2-7 NA TRBD2 TRBV6-5 TGTGCCAGCCACTTAGCGGGAAACACCTACGAGCAGTACTTC CASHLAGNTYEQYF
TRBJ1-5 once NA TRBV5-1 TGCGCCAGCAGTCGGGGGTTTGGCAATCAGCCCCAGCATTTT CASSRGFGNQPQHF
TRBJ2-3 NA NA TRBV6-4 TGTGCCAGCAGTGACTCCAGCGGAGCCACAGATACGCAGTATTTT CASSDSSGATDTQYF
TRBJ1-3 medium-sized NA TRBV10-2 TGCGCCACTAGTCTCGGGAATTGGCGAAATGGAAACACCATATATTTT CATSLGNWRNGNTIYF
TRBJ1-5 once NA TRBV24-1 TGTGCCACCAGTGATGGTCCGGGCAATCAGCCCCAGCATTTT CATSDGPGNQPQHF
TRBJ1-1 once NA TRBV19 TGTGCCAGTAGTATCTTGAACAGGTGGAACACTGAAGCTTTCTTT CASSILNRWNTEAFF
TRBJ1-4 NA NA TRBV3-1/TRBV3-2 TGTGCCAGCAGCCAAGCCTTCATAGGAGGAGAAAAACTGTTTTTT CASSQAFIGGEKLFF
TRBJ1-3 few NA TRBV5-8 TGTGCCAGCAGCTGGATGGAGTCTGGAAACACCATATATTTT CASSWMESGNTIYF
TRBJ2-5 NA TRBD2 TRBV2 TGTGCCACTTCCCTCGCCCTAGCGGGAGGGGAGACCCAGTACTTC CATSLALAGGETQYF
TRBJ2-1 NA NA TRBV3-1/TRBV3-2 TGTGCCAGCAGCCAACGGGACTTATCCTACAATGAGCAGTTCTTC CASSQRDLSYNEQFF
TRBJ1-2 NA NA TRBV7-9 TGTGCCAGCAGCTTAGTGTTCGATGGCTACACCTTC CASSLVFDGYTF
TRBJ2-2 NA NA TRBV27 TGTGCCAGCAGTTCCTTATCGGGGGTTAACCCACCCGGGGAGCTGTTTTTT CASSSLSGVNPPGELFF
TRBJ2-7 once TRBD2 TRBV20-1 TGCAGTGCTAGTGCTGGGACTAGCGGGAGAAGCGAGCAGTACTTC CSASAGTSGRSEQYF
TRBJ2-7 NA NA TRBV18 TGTGCCAGCTCACCAGCTAGCGTAGCCTACGAGCAGTACTTC CASSPASVAYEQYF
TRBJ1-1 once TRBD1 TRBV5-1 TGCGCCAGCAGGGGACAGGGGAGCACTGAAGCTTTCTTT CASRGQGSTEAFF